This T cell receptor (beta chain) was observed in a study of early T cells in non-severe SARS-CoV-2 infection (dated by TCRdb to about 2021). For context, the study as a whole: TCR sequencing used bulk RNA from unsorted whole blood, so alpha and beta chains could not be paired.

A case-control design nested within a healthcare worker cohort in London, UK, was used, with weekly nasopharyngeal swab PCR tests and blood sampling performed. Healthcare workers were recruited between 23 and 31 March 2020, during the week of the UK lockdown, and were followed weekly for up to roughly 16 weeks. General study outcomes and caveats: Matching against VDJdb was skewed toward anti-spike CD8 responses, likely underestimated virus-specific expansions, and missed private and CD4 specificities.

The library was made by 5' RACE. Sequencing used a NextSeq 500. In the TCR library protocol, unique molecular identifiers were attached to individual cDNA molecules to correct for PCR bias and sequencing error. Both TCR alpha and beta chains were sequenced, and tight co-correlation was observed between alpha and beta sequence abundances in each sample. Processing in the source paper ran as follows. Decombinator V4 was used to annotate the V gene, J gene and CDR3 of the TCR sequences. TCRs were defined as expanded if a significant change between any two time points was detected under a Poisson model with p below 0.0001. TCR abundances were normalised to the total number of TCRs sequenced in each sample and reported as counts per million. MAIT TCRs were defined by TRAV1-2 paired with TRAJ12, TRAJ20 or TRAJ33, and iNKT TCRs by TRAV10 paired with TRAJ18. A search of VDJdb, accessed on 1 November 2021, was run for TCRs annotated to CMV, EBV and SARS-CoV-2, with TCRs annotated for multiple antigens excluded. TCRdb reworked the public reads: Q25 trimming with fastp, MiXCR clone assembly, productive beta chains retained. Entries are consolidated by CDR3 protein sequence, retaining the most common genes and DNA. The V and J calls and clone size are TCRdb's, not the authors'. The sample yields about 97,000 distinct CDR3 sequences; more than 9.5% were counted once. Together, the top ten hold just over 4.5% of the sample.

This clonotype is deemed medium-sized (0.01 to 0.1%). The antigen it recognizes is unknown. Nothing much larger sits one base from this clone, and base qualities are not available. V and J are trimmed by 7 bases and 5 bases, and the gene matches miss 11 bases of the junction. Including cysteine and phenylalanine, the CDR3 has 15 amino acids. Kept here is only the CDR3 DNA, which spans 45 bases and is read in frame from base 1. The germline V gene gives CDR1 as MNHEY and CDR2 as SVGAGI. The receptor was derived from an adult who was a healthcare worker with PCR-confirmed SARS-CoV-2 infection or an uninfected control (not recorded which). The chain is assembled from TRBV6-5 and TRBJ2-7; TRBD1 agrees with 10 junctional bases. The specimen comprised whole blood, sampled at baseline. The sequence in DNA is TGTGCCAGCAAGGCCACCGGGACAGGGGTCAACGAGCAGTACTTC. This codes for CASKATGTGVNEQYF.